This T cell receptor beta chain was identified in a study of T cell repertoires in cytomegalovirus infection. Study-level points and caveats: There were HLA-C-restricted CMV-specific TCR beta clonotypes dominating the ex vivo response.

This CDR3 has 13 residues. V lost 1 base and J lost 5, with 6 bases in between. Per germline, CDR1 MGHRA and CDR2 YSYEKL. Details on this clonotype: Its antigen is undetermined.

One entry per CDR3 protein results from TCRdb running MiXCR on the reads. In the table there are about 350,000 distinct CDR3 sequences, roughly 34% of which are singletons. The sequence derives from a human donor in good health (CMV status not recorded). Some clones in this sample may be carry-over from other donors' samples. This rearrangement joins TRBV4-1 to TRBJ1-5; D is unresolved. Sequences were derived from cultured PBMCs, sampled from culture after CMV antigen stimulation. CDR3 loop: CASSQVMDQPQHF. CDR3 coding DNA: TGCGCCAGCAGCCAAGTTATGGATCAGCCCCAGCATTTT.